The following is a T cell receptor (beta chain) sequence with its context. Its antigen remains unknown. In germline, CDR1 is ENHRY, CDR2 SYGVKD. This CDR3 is 15 amino acids long. The ends were cut back, 0 bases at V and 2 bases at J, with 10 bases in the middle. This entry belongs to a study of T cell repertoires in cytomegalovirus infection. The wider study: The authors used CMV epitopes that were HLA-C-restricted (recently identified) and HLA-B-restricted (well studied). CMV infection plus the matching HLA type was flagged by public TCR beta signatures.

Study findings and constraints: Identification of carriers of CMV plus the relevant HLA was achieved through cumulative public TCR beta family frequency. HLA-C-restricted CMV-specific TCR beta clonotypes prevailed in the ex vivo response.

MiXCR was run by TCRdb on the reads, yielding one entry per CDR3 protein. Here the sample spans about 52,000 distinct CDR3 sequences, about 18% being singletons. This receptor was taken from a human donor in good health (CMV status not recorded). Some clones in this sample may be carry-over from other donors' samples. The material was CD8+ T cells from cultured PBMCs, obtained from culture after CMV antigen stimulation. The chain combines TRBV10-3 with TRBJ1-2, with D perhaps matching TRBD1 (5 bases). The CDR3 sequence: CAISESAGLNYGYTF. The DNA of the CDR3 is TGTGCCATCAGTGAGTCTGCAGGGTTAAACTATGGCTACACCTTC.